The T cell receptor beta chain described here comes from a study of T-cell reconstitution after alpha-beta-depleted transplantation in children. Library preparation (for TCRbeta) was performed with unique molecular identifiers. TCRdb recomputed calls from the PCR reads with MiXCR, one row per CDR3 protein. The sample consists of just under 550,000 distinct CDR3 sequences, around 17% of them appearing once. This clonotype was detected only a few times. The receptor's source is a human donor who donated a stem cell graft to a child with acute lymphoblastic leukemia. The source material was PBMCs from the stem cell graft donor, sampled from the stem cell graft.

For the CDR3, the DNA is TGCAGCGTTGTAGCGGGAGTGGGCAATGAGCAGTTCTTC. Amino acids: CSVVAGVGNEQFF. The chain links TRBV29-1 to TRBJ2-1, with 9 bases that match TRBD2. Germline values: CDR1 SQVTM, CDR2 ANQGSEA. The CDR3 is made up of 13 amino acids. J was trimmed by 6 bases and V by 4 bases; bases with no gene match: 4.